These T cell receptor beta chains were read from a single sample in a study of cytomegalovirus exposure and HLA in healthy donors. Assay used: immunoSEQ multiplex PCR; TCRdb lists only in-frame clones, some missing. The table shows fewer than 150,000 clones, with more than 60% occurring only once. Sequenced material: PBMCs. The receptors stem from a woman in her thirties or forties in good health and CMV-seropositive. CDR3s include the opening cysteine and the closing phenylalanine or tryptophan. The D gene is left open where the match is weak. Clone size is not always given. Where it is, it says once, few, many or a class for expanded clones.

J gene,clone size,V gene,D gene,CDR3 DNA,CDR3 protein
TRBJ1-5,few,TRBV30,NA,TGTGCCTGGGGGCGGCAGGGTGAGCCTCACCAGCATTTT,CAWGRQGEPHQHF
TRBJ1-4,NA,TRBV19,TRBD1,TGTGCCAGTAGTAGGATGGGACAGGGGGTGACTAATGAAAAACTGTTTTTT,CASSRMGQGVTNEKLFF
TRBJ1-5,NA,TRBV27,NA,TGTGCCAGCAGGGGAGGGGGGATGGGGGCCCACAATCAGCCCCAGCATTTT,CASRGGGMGAHNQPQHF
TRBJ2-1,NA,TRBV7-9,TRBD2,TGTGCCAGCAGCCTCGAGCGGGGCCACTACAATGAGCAGTTCTTC,CASSLERGHYNEQFF
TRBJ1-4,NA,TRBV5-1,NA,TGCGCCAGCAGCTTGGAACAGGCCACAACTAATGAAAAACTGTTTTTT,CASSLEQATTNEKLFF
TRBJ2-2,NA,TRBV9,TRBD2,TGTGCCAGCAGCGTAGTACTAGCGGGAAGGACCGGGGAGCTGTTTTTT,CASSVVLAGRTGELFF
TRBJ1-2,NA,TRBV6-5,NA,TGTGCCAGCAGTACATGGTCGGGCTACACCTTC,CASSTWSGYTF
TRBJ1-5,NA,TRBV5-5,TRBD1,TGTGCCAGCAGCGTTAGGACAGGGAATCAGCCCCAGCATTTT,CASSVRTGNQPQHF
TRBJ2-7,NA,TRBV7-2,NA,TGTGCCAGCAGCGCCCAGGGGGGAACCGGGCCCTACGAGCAGTACTTC,CASSAQGGTGPYEQYF
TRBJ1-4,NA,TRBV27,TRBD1,TGTGCCAGCAGCCTAATAGGACAGGAAGTTAATGAAAAACTGTTTTTT,CASSLIGQEVNEKLFF
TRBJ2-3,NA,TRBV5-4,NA,TGTGCCAGCAGCCTGGCGACTGACACAGATACGCAGTATTTT,CASSLATDTDTQYF
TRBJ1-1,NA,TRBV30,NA,TGTGCCTGGAGTGCCGGGGGGGGCCTGGGTGAAGCTTTCTTT,CAWSAGGGLGEAFF
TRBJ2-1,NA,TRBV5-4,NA,TGTGCCAGCAGCCCCGGGGGGCTGACGGGGTCCAATGAGCAGTTCTTC,CASSPGGLTGSNEQFF
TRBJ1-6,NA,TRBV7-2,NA,TGTGCCAGCAGCTCCAGGGAAGGTGGTGGTAATTCACCCCTCCACTTT,CASSSREGGGNSPLHF
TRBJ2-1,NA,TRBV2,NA,TGTGCCAGCATGCAGGGTAACAAAAGCTCCTACAATGAGCAGTTCTTC,CASMQGNKSSYNEQFF
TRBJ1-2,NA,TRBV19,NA,TGTGCCAGTAGTATCGCGATTAACTATGGCTACACCTTC,CASSIAINYGYTF
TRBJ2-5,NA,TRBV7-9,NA,TGTGCCAGCAGCTCCTTCGAGACCCAGTACTTC,CASSSFETQYF
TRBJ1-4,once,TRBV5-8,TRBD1,TGTGCCAGCAGCGCCCGACAGGGCCCTAATGAAAAACTGTTTTTT,CASSARQGPNEKLFF
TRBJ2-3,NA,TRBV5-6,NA,TGTGCCAGCAGCTTGGCCTTCAGGGAAGGGTCAGATACGCAGTATTTT,CASSLAFREGSDTQYF
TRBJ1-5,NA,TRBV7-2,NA,TGTGCCAGCAACACGGGTTATAGCAATCAGCCCCAGCATTTT,CASNTGYSNQPQHF
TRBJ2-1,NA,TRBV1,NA,TGCACCAGCAGCCAAGACTGGGCGAACTCCTACAATGAGCAGTTCTTC,CTSSQDWANSYNEQFF
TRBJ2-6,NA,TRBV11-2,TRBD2,TGTGCCAGCAGCTCTAGCGGGGGTAGCTCTGGGGCCAACGTCCTGACTTTC,CASSSSGGSSGANVLTF
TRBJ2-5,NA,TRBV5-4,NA,TGTGCCAGCAGCTTGGACGCGGGGGAGACCCAGTACTTC,CASSLDAGETQYF
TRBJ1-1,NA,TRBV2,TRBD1,TGTGCCAGCAGTGAACCTACAGGGGTGAACACTGAAGCTTTCTTT,CASSEPTGVNTEAFF
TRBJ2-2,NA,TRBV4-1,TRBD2,TGCGCCAGCAGCCAAGAAAACCCGCCGGGACTACTCACCGGGGAGCTGTTTTTT,CASSQENPPGLLTGELFF
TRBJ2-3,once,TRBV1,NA,TGCACCAGCAGCTCCTCCTCCACTAGCGGGAGAACAGATACGCAGTATTTT,CTSSSSSTSGRTDTQYF
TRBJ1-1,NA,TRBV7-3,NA,TGTGCCAGCAGCTTAGCGGGGAACACTGAAGCTTTCTTT,CASSLAGNTEAFF
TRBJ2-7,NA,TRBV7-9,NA,TGTGCCAGCAGCTTAGCCGGCGCGGACGAGCAGTACTTC,CASSLAGADEQYF
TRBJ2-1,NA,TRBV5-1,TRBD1,TGCGCCAGCAGCCTTGGGACAGGTACGGTCAATGAGCAGTTCTTC,CASSLGTGTVNEQFF
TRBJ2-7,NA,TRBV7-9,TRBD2,TGTGCCAGCAGCTCACCGACTAGCATCTACGAGCAGTACTTC,CASSSPTSIYEQYF
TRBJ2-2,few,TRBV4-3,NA,TGCGCCAGCAGCCAAGATCGGGACACCGGGGAGCTGTTTTTT,CASSQDRDTGELFF